The 30 T cell receptor beta chains listed next were all sequenced from one sample in a study of CD8+ T cells in alopecia areata. After isolation, RNA underwent reverse transcription to generate cDNA as the sequencing template. Libraries were prepared by immunoSEQ multiplex PCR; TCRdb keeps only in-frame clonotypes and omits some of them. The sample includes around 210,000 clones, roughly 56% seen only once; the top ten take about 5.3%. The sample comprised CD8+ T cells sorted from blood. These receptors all stem from a human donor in good health.

For this clone: The junction does not match germline at one end; this may be a read error. The V and J genes are TRBV7-9 and TRBJ2-7; D may match TRBD1 or TRBD2 (6 bases each). This CDR3 region has 16 residues. CDR1 and CDR2 (germline): SEHNR, FQNEAQ (reference sequence). In DNA form, the CDR3 reads TGTGCCAGCGGGCCCAAGGGGGGCCCTTTGTCCTCCGAGCAGTACTTC. Translation gives CASGPKGGPLSSEQYF.

This clone showed up just a few times. This rearrangement joins TRBV7-9 to TRBJ2-5, with D perhaps matching TRBD2 (5 bases). This CDR3 contains 15 residues. V was pared by 5 bases and J by 5 bases, with 18 bases between. The germline gives CDR1 SEHNR, CDR2 FQNEAQ (reference sequence). The DNA for the CDR3 is TGTGCCAGCAGCCCGGCGACCGGGGAAGAGGAGACCCAGTACTTC. This codes for CASSPATGEEETQYF.

The J gene is TRBJ2-3, the V gene TRBV7-9; TRBD2 matches 8 bases. This CDR3 contains 17 residues. CDR1 SEHNR and CDR2 FQNEAQ come from the germline V gene (reference sequence). After removal of 4 bases from V and 0 bases from J, the junction contained 9 bases not matched to a gene. This chain's CDR3 is CASSSPISGGSTDTQYF. CDR3 in DNA: TGTGCCAGCAGCTCCCCTATAAGCGGGGGCAGCACAGATACGCAGTATTTT. Supplemented by reference TRBV7-9 and TRBJ2-3, the full variable domain reads DTGVSQNPRHKITKRGQNVTFRCDPISEHNRLYWYRQTLGQGPEFLTYFQNEAQLEKSRLLSDRFSAERPKGSFSTLEIQRTEQGDSAMYLCASSSPISGGSTDTQYFGPGTRLTVL.

This clone has a handful of counts. This chain joins TRBV9 and TRBJ1-1; D unclear. The germline gives CDR1 SGDLS, CDR2 YYNGEE. The CDR3 extends over 14 amino acids. The V end lost 0 bases, the J end lost 5 bases, and 11 bases lay between the germline ends. CDR3: CASSVATEGTEAFF. The CDR3 DNA is TGTGCCAGCAGCGTAGCAACTGAAGGAACTGAAGCTTTCTTT.

The gene calls are TRBV19 and TRBJ1-1; tentatively, D is TRBD1 (6 bases). The CDR3 runs 12 residues. Germline assignment: CDR1 LNHDA and CDR2 SQIVND (reference sequence). V lost 10 bases, J lost 6 bases, and 15 bases lay in between. This chain's CDR3 is CATLQGLAEAFF. CDR3 bases: TGTGCCACCCTACAGGGTTTAGCTGAAGCTTTCTTT.

This chain links TRBV30 with TRBJ2-6, with D perhaps given as TRBD1 or TRBD2 (5 bases each). The germline CDR1 and CDR2 sequences are GTSNPN and SVGIG (reference sequence). This CDR3 contains 18 residues. V was shortened by 2 bases and J by 0 bases, with 17 bases between the two germline ends. The CDR3 DNA reads as TGTGCCTGGAGTCCGGGGCTTTTCGGGCTCTCTGGGGCCAACGTCCTGACTTTC. Protein: CAWSPGLFGLSGANVLTF.

V and J are TRBV7-9 and TRBJ2-3; D remains ambiguous. The V and J ends lost 5 bases and 7 bases respectively, with 22 bases between them. The CDR3 runs to 16 residues. Germline V lookup: CDR1 SEHNR, CDR2 FQNEAQ (reference sequence). In DNA form, the CDR3 reads TGTGCCAGCAGCCCGTCGACTCTCAAGTACAAGAATACGCAGTATTTT. As protein: CASSPSTLKYKNTQYF. Combining the CDR3 with reference TRBV7-9 and TRBJ2-3 gives the whole variable domain DTGVSQNPRHKITKRGQNVTFRCDPISEHNRLYWYRQTLGQGPEFLTYFQNEAQLEKSRLLSDRFSAERPKGSFSTLEIQRTEQGDSAMYLCASSPSTLKYKNTQYFGPGTRLTVL.

The rearrangement uses TRBV6-6 and TRBJ2-7; the D gene is possibly TRBD2 (5 bases). The CDR3 runs to 13 residues. Germline V gene lookup returns CDR1 MNHNY and CDR2 SVGAGI (reference sequence). V was clipped by 7 bases and J by 3 bases, with 13 bases between them. CDR3 region: CASTRTGFYEQYF. CDR3 bases: TGTGCCAGCACCCGGACGGGATTCTACGAGCAGTACTTC.

The chain has TRBV13 and TRBJ1-1; D is possibly TRBD1 (5 bases). Trimming removed 5 bases from V and 0 bases from J, with 7 bases in between. This CDR3 has 13 amino acids. Germline CDR1 PRHDT, CDR2 FYEKMQ (reference sequence). CDR3 nucleotides: TGTGCCAGCAGCCAGGGAATGAACACTGAAGCTTTCTTT. This sequence encodes CASSQGMNTEAFF. The variable domain in full, completed from reference TRBV13 and TRBJ1-1, reads AAGVIQSPRHLIKEKRETATLKCYPIPRHDTVYWYQQGPGQDPQFLISFYEKMQSDKGSIPDRFSAQQFSDYHSELNMSSLELGDSALYFCASSQGMNTEAFFGQGTRLTVV.

Details on this clone: The sample contains more than one DNA sequence encoding this CDR3. The chain carries TRBV29-1 and TRBJ2-1, with 7 bases fitting TRBD2. The CDR3 contains 10 residues. Looked up from germline, CDR1 is SQVTM and CDR2 is ANQGSEA. Unmatched junction bases numbered 1, after V lost 7 bases and J lost 7 bases. The DNA of the CDR3 is TGCAGCGCGGGGGGTAATGAGCAGTTCTTC. Amino acids: CSAGGNEQFF.

The chain links TRBV5-4 to TRBJ1-1; D may be TRBD1 (5 bases). The CDR3 is 13 residues long. V was cut by 5 bases and J by 3 bases, with 11 bases left in between. The germline V gene has CDR1 SGHNT and CDR2 YYREEE (reference sequence). The CDR3 region is CASRGTDYTEAFF. The CDR3 coding sequence is TGTGCCAGCAGGGGGACGGACTACACTGAAGCTTTCTTT.

This chain joins TRBV5-1 and TRBJ2-3; D possibly uses TRBD1 or TRBD2 (6 bases each). V was shortened by 3 bases and J by 2 bases, with 13 bases between the two germline ends. The CDR3 has 15 amino acids. Germline V gene lookup returns CDR1 SGHRS and CDR2 YFSETQ. For the CDR3, the DNA is TGCGCCAGCAGCTCCCTAGGGGGGCCCACAGATACGCAGTATTTT. Amino acids: CASSSLGGPTDTQYF.

This chain connects TRBV2 to TRBJ2-1; TRBD1 matches 7 bases. The CDR3 runs to 13 residues. Germline trimming cut 7 bases from V and 10 bases from J; bases unmatched to any gene: 10. Germline V gene lookup returns CDR1 SNHLY and CDR2 FYNNEI. The CDR3 protein is CASTEVQDREQFF. CDR3 sequence (DNA): TGTGCCAGCACCGAGGTACAGGACAGGGAGCAGTTCTTC.

This clone was observed a few times. The genes are TRBV25-1 and TRBJ1-1; possibly TRBD1 for D (6 bases). This CDR3 has 14 residues. Per germline, CDR1 MGHDK and CDR2 SYGVNS. Trimming cost V 6 bases and J 5 bases, with 16 bases left between them. For the CDR3, the DNA is TGTGCCAGCAGGCTACAGGGCTCGGGGACTGAAGCTTTCTTT. This sequence encodes CASRLQGSGTEAFF.

V usage is TRBV27 and J usage is TRBJ2-7; D not resolved. The CDR3 is 13 residues long. Germline V gene data show CDR1 as MNHEY and CDR2 as SMNVEV (reference sequence). The ends were cut back, 0 bases at V and 2 bases at J, with 5 bases in the middle. CDR3 in DNA: TGTGCCAGCAGTTTATCCGTTACCTACGAGCAGTACTTC. Translated, it gives CASSLSVTYEQYF.

The chain carries TRBV29-1 and TRBJ1-5; TRBD1 matches 7 bases. The CDR3 spans 14 residues. Looked up from germline, CDR1 is SQVTM and CDR2 is ANQGSEA. Trimming took 7 bases from V and 3 from J; bases not matched to a gene: 9. CDR3 sequence reads: CSGVGQITNQPQHF. In nucleotides, the CDR3 is TGCAGCGGGGTGGGACAGATAACCAATCAGCCCCAGCATTTT. Full variable domain (remainder filled in from reference TRBV29-1 and TRBJ1-5): SAVISQKPSRDICQRGTSLTIQCQVDSQVTMMFWYRQQPGQSLTLIATANQGSEATYESGFVIDKFPISRPNLTFSTLTVSNMSPEDSSIYLCSGVGQITNQPQHFGDGTRLSIL.

This clone was seen a handful of times. The chain has TRBV19 and TRBJ2-2; D may match TRBD1 or TRBD2 (6 bases each). Trimming cost V 9 bases and J 5 bases, with 16 bases left between them. This CDR3 contains 14 residues. Germline CDR1 and CDR2: LNHDA and SQIVND (reference sequence). The CDR3 sequence is CASTKGGLTGELFF. CDR3 sequence (DNA): TGTGCCAGCACGAAAGGGGGGTTAACCGGGGAGCTGTTTTTT.

This chain connects TRBV15 to TRBJ2-6; no firm D call. Looked up from germline, CDR1 is LNHNV and CDR2 is YYDKDF (reference sequence). The V end lost 4 bases, the J end lost 0 bases, and 13 bases lay between the germline ends. This CDR3 comprises 17 residues. The CDR3 sequence: CATSMSAVISGANVLTF. DNA for the CDR3: TGTGCCACCAGCATGAGCGCAGTAATCTCTGGGGCCAACGTCCTGACTTTC.

The chain employs TRBV4-1 and TRBJ1-2; D uncertain. The CDR3 extends over 16 amino acids. Looked up from germline, CDR1 is MGHRA and CDR2 is YSYEKL. The V gene lost 0 bases and the J gene lost 0 bases, with 11 bases spanning the gap. CDR3 sequence (DNA): TGCGCCAGCAGCCAAGATGCCCGACCCACTAACTATGGCTACACCTTC. The encoded protein is CASSQDARPTNYGYTF.

This clone was seen only a few times. V is TRBV15 and J is TRBJ2-2, with a possible D match to TRBD2 (5 bases). This CDR3 has 16 residues. Trimming left V 5 bases short and J 4 bases short, with 17 bases between. CDR1 and CDR2 from the germline V gene are LNHNV and YYDKDF (reference sequence). CDR3 in DNA: TGTGCCACCAGCTCCCTGGCGGGTAGCAGCACCGGGGAGCTGTTTTTT. It translates to CATSSLAGSSTGELFF. Full variable domain (remainder filled in from reference TRBV15 and TRBJ2-2): DAMVIQNPRYQVTQFGKPVTLSCSQTLNHNVMYWYQQKSSQAPKLLFHYYDKDFNNEADTPDNFQSRRPNTSFCFLDIRSPGLGDTAMYLCATSSLAGSSTGELFFGEGSRLTVL.

V is TRBV27 and J is TRBJ2-2; D is unclear. The CDR3 covers 11 residues. Trimming shortened V by 10 bases and J by 8 bases, and 11 bases separated the two germline ends. The germline V gene has CDR1 MNHEY and CDR2 SMNVEV (reference sequence). CDR3 nucleotides: TGTGCCACCGTTTTAAGTGGGGAGCTGTTTTTT. Protein: CATVLSGELFF.

The chain carries TRBV9 and TRBJ2-1; 9 bases fit TRBD1. CDR1 is SGDLS and CDR2 is YYNGEE in the germline V gene. J was trimmed by 6 bases and V by 0 bases; bases with no gene match: 7. The CDR3 extends over 16 amino acids. Here the CDR3 DNA reads TGTGCCAGCAGCGTAGTGGGGACAGGGAACCGCAATGAGCAGTTCTTC. This sequence encodes CASSVVGTGNRNEQFF.

The sample holds a few counts of this clone. V usage is TRBV5-6 and J usage is TRBJ2-7; 8 nucleotides match TRBD1. The CDR3 runs 15 residues. Per germline, CDR1 SGHDT and CDR2 YYEEEE. Trimming cost V 1 base and J 5 bases; bases outside gene matches: 8. The CDR3 sequence: CASSLFPDREDEQYF. The CDR3 coding sequence is TGTGCCAGCAGCTTGTTCCCGGACAGGGAGGACGAGCAGTACTTC.

The J gene is TRBJ2-3, the V gene TRBV25-1; D gene unclear. Germline assignment: CDR1 MGHDK and CDR2 SYGVNS. V lost 11 bases, J lost 6 bases, and 12 bases lay in between. The CDR3 loop spans 11 amino acids. This CDR3 reads CASILRDTQYF. As DNA, the CDR3 is TGTGCCTCCATACTTAGGGATACGCAGTATTTT.

Here the CDR3 DNA reads TGCGCCAGCAGCCAAGGTGGGGTGGAGCGGGGGTCCTACAATGAGCAGTTCTTC. Protein product: CASSQGGVERGSYNEQFF. The V call is TRBV4-1, the J call TRBJ2-1; TRBD2 aligns across 8 bases. Trimming removed 1 base from V and 1 base from J; junction bases left unmatched: 9. This CDR3 is built from 18 residues. The germline V gene encodes CDR1 MGHRA and CDR2 YSYEKL.

This clone was counted a few times. The chain links TRBV5-1 to TRBJ2-1; 7 nucleotides align to TRBD2. The V segment lost 1 base and the J segment 6 bases; nucleotides outside the gene matches: 4. Germline CDR1 and CDR2: SGHRS and YFSETQ. The CDR3 length is 14 residues. The CDR3, as DNA: TGCGCCAGCAGCTTGTTAGGACTAGTCAATGAGCAGTTCTTC. Protein product: CASSLLGLVNEQFF.

The chain joins TRBV2 to TRBJ2-5, with TRBD2 identical over 10 bases. This CDR3 spans 16 amino acids. V shed 2 bases and J 4 bases; nucleotides not matched to a gene: 7. Germline CDR1 is SNHLY and CDR2 is FYNNEI. The CDR3 is CASSEFLAGDLETQYF. CDR3 in DNA: TGTGCCAGCAGTGAATTTCTAGCGGGGGATCTAGAGACCCAGTACTTC.

This clone has more than one count but fewer than ten. This chain links TRBV4-1 with TRBJ1-1; unclear D gene. V was trimmed by 4 bases and J by 8 bases, leaving 17 bases between them. The CDR3 extends over 14 amino acids. Germline V gene data show CDR1 as MGHRA and CDR2 as YSYEKL. The CDR3 DNA reads as TGCGCCAGCAGCCTACCGGGGTCACCATGGGAAGCTTTCTTT. Its protein is CASSLPGSPWEAFF.

The V and J genes are TRBV11-2 and TRBJ2-1, with a possible D match to TRBD1 (6 bases). V was pared by 1 base and J by 6 bases, with 22 bases between. This CDR3 has 18 residues. The germline CDR1 and CDR2 sequences are SGHAT and FQNNGV. This chain's CDR3 is CASSLGVLAPRGSNEQFF. In nucleotides, the CDR3 is TGTGCCAGCAGCTTAGGGGTCTTAGCGCCTAGGGGGTCCAATGAGCAGTTCTTC.

V usage is TRBV29-1 and J usage is TRBJ2-7; 9 nucleotides line up with TRBD1. The V gene's germline CDR1 is SQVTM and CDR2 ANQGSEA. V shed 6 bases and J 4 bases; nucleotides not matched to a gene: 7. The CDR3 length is 13 residues. CDR3 in DNA: TGCAGCGTATCCACAGGGGGCGCGTACGAGCAGTACTTC. Residues: CSVSTGGAYEQYF.